This T cell receptor (beta chain) was documented in a study of cytomegalovirus exposure and HLA in healthy donors (TCRdb year 2017). Regarding the complete study: An earlier analysis of several hundred of the donors reported more than 250 Gb of sequence data and 117 million unique TCR beta sequences from 190 million or so T cells. About 330 gigabases of sequencing data and around 85 million unique TCR sequences made up an early release that covered around 640 HLA-typed donors. Of the 300 to 500 genotyped donors, 81% were placed in the genetic ancestry cluster associated with self-reported Caucasian donors. The study was designed to test whether signatures of past pathogen exposure could be identified by cataloging public T cell receptors. Using immunosequencing, the study profiled T cell repertoires from 500 to 800 subjects and related those repertoires to cytomegalovirus serostatus. Along with the approximately 700-subject first cohort, a separate validation cohort of over a hundred different subjects was used. High-throughput TCR immunosequencing, statistical association of individual TCRs with disease status, and machine learning were combined to predict cytomegalovirus infection status. A later analysis re-analyzed previously published TCR beta repertoires from roughly 690 donors and added high-resolution HLA genotyping to study TCR occurrence patterns. The later analysis used no new phenotypic data to find candidate immune exposures, relying instead on TCR beta sequences and their occurrence across donors. In an earlier analysis of about 590 of the donors, high-throughput TCR beta sequencing was used to judge whether each TCR beta V gene segment behaved as functional or pseudogenic. Donor age, sex, ethnicity and CMV serostatus were collected together with the repertoire data. A later genetic analysis took genome-wide SNP genotypes for about 55% of the 666 donors and used that subset as a discovery cohort. Every discovery cohort repertoire had been produced on one sequencing platform. HLA typing included class I and class II loci at four-digit resolution. Typing coverage varied by locus: about 620-630 donors for A, B, C, DRB1 and DQB1; more than 500 for DQA1; some 610 for DPA1; roughly 470 for DPB1. Four to six DR-DQ haplotypes were handled as single units for association and clustering because linkage in the cohort was strong. On average, roughly 240,000 unique TCR beta nucleotide sequences were sequenced per donor among a few hundred genotyped donors of the cohort, with roughly 18% of those sequences being non-productive.

Library construction relied on the immunoSEQ multiplex PCR assay. For the multiplex PCR, a mixture combining 60 forward primers for TCR Vbeta segments and 13 reverse primers for TCR Jbeta segments was used. A multiplex PCR assay on genomic DNA amplified the CDR3 region of rearranged TCR beta genes. Amplified TCR beta libraries were sequenced as 87-base-pair reads on the Illumina HiSeq System. For the original study's pipeline: Across the 670 or so repertoires, a later analysis counted tens of millions of unique TCR beta chains, 9.5 million to 12 million of which were shared by at least two donors. Raw reads were error-corrected and collapsed into unique sequences by a nearest-neighbor algorithm in which closely related sequences were merged to remove PCR and sequencing errors. V, D and J gene segments were assigned by aligning CDR3 sequences to IMGT reference sequences. For a sequence to be retained, a match of at least six nucleotides was required to both a V gene segment and a J gene segment. Rearrangements were classified as productive when the CDR3 lacked stop codons and remained in frame with V and J, and all other rearrangements were classified as non-productive. Following IMGT convention, CDR3 was defined as the stretch from the second conserved V-encoded cysteine to the conserved J-encoded phenylalanine. Sequences without an unambiguous match to a single V gene segment were excluded from the earlier analysis of almost 600 of the donors. An earlier analysis of 587 of the donors classified V segments as functional when productive rearrangements were above 56.7% and as segregating when the standard deviation between donors was above 5%. A statistical classification framework was built to diagnose cytomegalovirus status from the catalog of TCR beta chain sequences. A later analysis assigned V and J genes by comparing TCR nucleotide sequences with IMGT/GENE-DB human TR gene sequences. Using the TCRdist pipeline, a later analysis assigned CDR3 sequences along with most-parsimonious VDJ recombination scenarios. In a later analysis, each TCR beta chain was defined by its CDR3 amino acid sequence together with its V-gene family, and reads lacking a unique V-gene family were excluded. To address suspected cross-contamination and a sequencing artifact, a later analysis removed over 500 highly shared, low-generation-probability nucleotide sequences. For each public chain, a later analysis derived a clonal expansion index from normalized ranks of inferred template counts within each repertoire. A later analysis computed generation probabilities with a VDJ recombination model fitted to out-of-frame rearrangements, and checked the results against IGoR. A later analysis scored TCR-TCR, TCR-HLA and TCR-CMV co-occurrence with hypergeometric tests, applying a repertoire-size bias correction to TCR pairs. To estimate false discovery rates, a later analysis permuted the HLA or CMV assignments 20 times. In a later analysis, co-occurring TCRs were grouped with DBSCAN, and TCRdist sequence similarity was added when clustering was performed within HLA-allele-positive subsets. Repertoires with fewer than 30,000 or more than 120,000 public chains were left out of co-occurrence clustering, as were five repertoires with anomalous nucleotide sharing. The table was pulled from immuneACCESS by TCRdb, which kept in-frame rearrangements only. Such tables lose some clones; where checked, under half of the loss comes from unresolved V genes, and the rest has no known cause. The DNA gave D and trimming, while V, J and clone size come from that table. The table for this sample lists 220,000 or so clones. The biggest ten clones account for over 0.95% of the sample.

The cohort was made up of around 720 healthy bone marrow donors. At the time of sampling, all cohort members were nominally healthy, though unrecorded immune exposures were likely present. The donor was CMV seropositive and belonged to the group of 270 or so seropositive cohort members. A peripheral blood sample was provided by each donor, and peripheral blood mononuclear cells were used for TCR beta sequencing. Genomic DNA extraction from the blood cell samples was performed with the Qiagen DNeasy Blood Extraction Kit. From the cysteine up to the phenylalanine, the CDR3 has a length of 16 residues. CDR3 DNA is the only sequence kept; it has 48 bases, read in frame from the first base. A distance of 22 bases separates the germline ends of V and J, which lose 3 bases and 8 bases respectively. CDR1 KGHSH and CDR2 LQKENI are derived from the germline V gene. As for this clone: The antigen it binds to is not known.

What the research found in general, with its limitations: In an earlier analysis of approximately 590 of the donors, most TCR beta V segments were observed in productive rearrangements about 87% or about 30% of the time, broadly matching IMGT annotations. Most TCR sequences were observed very rarely across donors, whereas some public TCRs were present in many individuals. At a false discovery rate of 0.05, a later analysis linked 15,000 to 20,000 TCR beta sequences to specific HLA alleles. A further reported finding was that TCR beta sequences accurately predicted the HLA-A and HLA-B alleles for most subjects in the first cohort. In vitro tests confirmed that a few of the cytomegalovirus-associated TCR beta chains recognize cytomegalovirus antigens. Strong co-occurrence of HLA alleles, especially DR and DQ, made assigning TCR associations to individual alleles difficult. A later genetic analysis associated a missense DCLRE1C variant with V-gene and J-gene trimming of TCR beta chains, and an independent cohort replicated the association. A total of around 150 TCR beta chains were listed by the study as associated with cytomegalovirus. According to a later analysis, most CMV-associated TCR beta chains appeared to be HLA-restricted, and the HLA associations seemed to be driven largely by CMV exposure. Some IMGT-functional V segments, including TRBV6-2 and TRBV6-3, could not be told apart with the 87-base-pair reads, so those segments were excluded. Sequencing depth was assumed to be roughly uniform across donors in the presence/absence analyses, though that assumption may not hold. The sequencing pipeline was judged likely to have produced a cluster of highly shared sequence variants as a technical artifact. Because HLA typing was unavailable for some donors at each locus, only the typed subset was used in association tests. The only immune exposure information available for the cohort was CMV serostatus. The cohort was sequenced for TCR beta chains only, and without alpha or paired-chain data the features that could be detected were limited. In a later analysis, the rate of TCR association differed among HLA loci, with DRB1 alleles having the most associated TCRs and HLA-C alleles having the fewest. The classifier was reported to diagnose cytomegalovirus status with high specificity and sensitivity in both the original cohort and the validation cohort. Correlated functional status among segregating V segments might reflect linkage disequilibrium, but an unknown experimental factor could not be ruled out. According to a later analysis, parvovirus B19, influenza, CMV and Epstein-Barr virus appeared linked to several top co-occurrence clusters. Approximately 18 rarely observed V segments, including chromosome 9 orphons, were excluded from the earlier analysis of several hundred of the donors because counts were too low. In a later genetic analysis, fewer N-insertions in productive TCRs were reported among donors in an Asian-associated ancestry cluster than the 666-donor mean. In a later analysis, HLA-associated TCR beta chains showed more clonal expansion and lower generation probabilities than non-associated chains that were equally common. It was suggested by the authors that the approach could potentially be generalized to other disease states and immunological phenotypes.

The TCR originated in a girl aged 2 to 9 in good health and CMV-seropositive. The sequenced sample was PBMCs. Recombination linked TRBV18 to TRBJ1-2; the D gene is not confidently resolved. This receptor carries the CDR3 CASSPEQRADELGYTF. The DNA reads TGTGCCAGCTCACCCGAGCAGAGGGCGGACGAATTGGGCTACACCTTC. The reference TRBV18 and TRBJ1-2 proteins fill in what lies around the CDR3, so the full variable domain reads NAGVMQNPRHLVRRRGQEARLRCSPMKGHSHVYWYRQLPEEGLKFMVYLQKENIIDESGMPKERFSAEFPKEGPSILRIQQVVRGDSAAYFCASSPEQRADELGYTFGSGTRLTVV.